The 6 T cell receptor beta chains given below trace back to one sample, sequenced in a study of CD8+ T cells in alopecia areata (dated by TCRdb to 2016 to 2019). Libraries were prepared through the immunoSEQ multiplex PCR assay. To provide template for TCR sequencing, every sample had RNA extracted and reverse transcribed into cDNA. TCRdb provides this immuneACCESS table in a form limited to in-frame rearrangements. Some clones are lacking; in checked studies, under half of them reflect an unresolved V gene, and why the rest are absent is not known. The sample records around 190,000 clones, over 55% of which are singletons. The top ten clones comprise over 1% of the sample. The time point label for this specimen denotes: 20 to 30 weeks on oral tofacitinib. This specimen's treatment or condition label, interpreted: oral pan-JAK inhibitor, 5-10 mg twice daily. This sample comprised CD4+ T cells sorted from blood, obtained at week 24, from a patient treated with tofacitinib. The receptors shown here come from a human donor with alopecia areata.

The chain has TRBV6-5 and TRBJ2-2; 8 bases are a match to TRBD2. V shed 8 bases, J shed 7 bases, and the junction held 12 bases outside the gene matches. The germline CDR1 and CDR2 sequences are MNHEY and SVGAGI. The CDR3 totals 15 residues. For the CDR3, the DNA is TGTGCCAGCCGGCCAGCGGGGGTTAAGGACGGGGAGCTGTTTTTT. This sequence encodes CASRPAGVKDGELFF.

The J gene is TRBJ1-1, the V gene TRBV30; 7 bases line up with TRBD1. This CDR3 spans 13 amino acids. The germline CDR1 and CDR2 sequences are GTSNPN and SVGIG (reference sequence). V lost 2 bases, J lost 3 bases, and 3 bases stayed unmatched. As DNA, the CDR3 is TGTGCCTGGAGTCCCGACAGGGACACTGAAGCTTTCTTT. Encoded protein: CAWSPDRDTEAFF.

The genes are TRBV20-1 and TRBJ1-1; D is unresolved. The CDR3 has 11 residues. V gave up 3 bases and J gave up 5 bases, with 7 bases separating them. Germline CDR1 reads DFQATT; CDR2 reads SNEGSKA (reference sequence). The CDR3 here is CSARGLTEAFF. CDR3 nucleotide sequence: TGCAGTGCTAGGGGCTTGACTGAAGCTTTCTTT.

V gene TRBV29-1 combines with J gene TRBJ2-3, with a weak D call TRBD1 (6 bases). The CDR3 sequence is 14 residues long. The V end was cut by 0 bases, the J end by 3 bases, with 10 bases between. Germline CDR1 is SQVTM and CDR2 is ANQGSEA. CDR3 sequence (DNA): TGCAGCGTTGAAGATCGTAGGGGGACAGATACGCAGTATTTT. Protein product: CSVEDRRGTDTQYF.

In DNA, the CDR3 is TGTGCCAGCAGCCAAGACCGGGACAGACAGGGCACATACTTC. Its translation: CASSQDRDRQGTYF. The chain joins TRBV14 to TRBJ2-7, with 7 bases identical to TRBD1. J was trimmed by 13 bases and V by 0 bases; bases with no gene match: 12. CDR1 SGHDN and CDR2 FVKESK come from the germline V gene. The CDR3 runs 14 residues.

The CDR3, as DNA: TGTGCCAGCAGTGAAGGACAGGGAAAGTCCGAGCAGTACTTC. Translation: CASSEGQGKSEQYF. The chain employs TRBV2 and TRBJ2-7; TRBD1 aligns across 7 bases. The CDR3 spans 14 residues. V lost 1 base, J lost 6 bases, and 6 bases stayed unmatched. CDR1 SNHLY and CDR2 FYNNEI come from the germline V gene.